The 3 T cell receptor beta chains presented below share a single source sample, sequenced in a study of CD8+ T cells in alopecia areata. Extracted from the samples, RNA was reverse transcribed into cDNA to serve as the sequencing template. TCRdb keeps only in-frame clones here, not all; method: immunoSEQ multiplex PCR. The top ten clones hold 20% to 25% of a sample with about 110,000 clones, 55% to 60% of them seen once. The sequencing sample was made of NKG2D-low CD8+ T cells sorted from blood. Every receptor here comes from a human donor with alopecia areata.

This clone was recorded a few times. The V and J genes are TRBV29-1 and TRBJ2-1, with 12 nucleotides matching TRBD2. V shed 8 bases and J 9 bases; nucleotides not matched to a gene: 11. This CDR3 has 14 residues. CDR1 is SQVTM and CDR2 is ANQGSEA in the germline V gene. The CDR3 spells CSSETSGSGFEQFF. The CDR3 bases are TGCAGCTCCGAGACTAGCGGGAGTGGCTTTGAGCAGTTCTTC.

The rearrangement uses TRBV2 and TRBJ2-7, with D unclear. The germline V gene encodes CDR1 SNHLY and CDR2 FYNNEI. CDR3 size: 15 residues. The V end was cut by 1 base, the J end by 0 bases, with 10 bases between. The CDR3: CASSEGGNPSYEQYF. For the CDR3, the DNA is TGTGCCAGCAGTGAAGGTGGGAACCCCTCCTACGAGCAGTACTTC.

The chain uses TRBV13 and TRBJ2-6; a weak D match, TRBD2 (6 bases). V dropped 5 bases and J dropped 2 bases, with 10 bases sitting between them. Looked up from germline, CDR1 is PRHDT and CDR2 is FYEKMQ (reference sequence). The CDR3 consists of 15 residues. CDR3 bases: TGTGCCAGCAGCCGGGGCGGGGCTGGGGCCAACGTCCTGACTTTC. Residues: CASSRGGAGANVLTF. Together with reference TRBV13 and TRBJ2-6, the CDR3 gives the full variable domain: AAGVIQSPRHLIKEKRETATLKCYPIPRHDTVYWYQQGPGQDPQFLISFYEKMQSDKGSIPDRFSAQQFSDYHSELNMSSLELGDSALYFCASSRGGAGANVLTFGAGSRLTVL.